The clone carrying this T cell receptor beta chain was detected many times. Amplification targeted the TCR beta CDR3 regions, with RNA transcripts as the source material. HTBI primers primed a first-round RT-PCR, and a second-round multiplex PCR followed. TCRdb reprocessed the multiplex PCR reads via MiXCR and lists one record per CDR3 protein. The table records about 640,000 distinct CDR3 sequences, about 38% of them present only once. CDR1 is SNHLY and CDR2 is FYNNEI in the germline V gene. The CDR3 has 16 residues. The J segment lost 0 bases and the V segment lost 2 bases, leaving 4 bases of the junction unmatched. The entry originates in a study of Graves' ophthalmopathy and Graves' hyperthyroidism.

The chain joins TRBV2 to TRBJ1-5; TRBD1 matches at 7 bases. This clonotype originated in an adult man with Graves' ophthalmopathy. Sequenced sample: peripheral blood. CDR3: CASSERTGISNQPQHF. CDR3 in DNA: TGTGCCAGCAGTGAAAGGACAGGTATTAGCAATCAGCCCCAGCATTTT.